This is a list of T cell receptor beta chains from one sample in a study of naive CD8 T cells in extremely preterm neonates. Here immunoSEQ multiplex PCR was the method, and the copy in TCRdb shows in-frame clones only, minus some. The sample carries 7,000 to 7,500 clones, around 98% recorded once. Material for sequencing was naive CD8+ T cells from blood. The source is a human donor in good health. Each CDR3 is given with its conserved first and last residue. A D gene is named only where the DNA matches it firmly.

j_gene: TRBJ2-7
d_gene: -
v_gene: TRBV6-5
CDR3aa: CASSYSGVSYEQYF
CDR3nt: TGTGCCAGCAGTTACTCAGGGGTCTCCTACGAGCAGTACTTC

j_gene: TRBJ1-6
d_gene: -
v_gene: TRBV2
CDR3aa: CASSPGKADNSPLHF
CDR3nt: TGTGCCAGCAGTCCGGGGAAGGCTGATAATTCACCCCTCCACTTT

j_gene: TRBJ2-3
d_gene: -
v_gene: TRBV10-1
CDR3aa: CASSEARVSDTQYF
CDR3nt: TGCGCCAGCAGTGAGGCCAGGGTATCAGATACGCAGTATTTT

j_gene: TRBJ2-5
d_gene: -
v_gene: TRBV9
CDR3aa: CASSVSGAGGETQYF
CDR3nt: TGTGCCAGCAGCGTTTCAGGGGCCGGGGGGGAGACCCAGTACTTC

j_gene: TRBJ2-5
d_gene: TRBD1
v_gene: TRBV2
CDR3aa: CASSATGGYEDTQYF
CDR3nt: TGTGCCAGCAGTGCTACAGGGGGCTATGAAGATACCCAGTACTTC

j_gene: TRBJ1-1
d_gene: TRBD1
v_gene: TRBV28
CDR3aa: CASSPTGGLTEAFF
CDR3nt: TGTGCCAGCAGTCCAACAGGGGGCCTCACTGAAGCTTTCTTT

j_gene: TRBJ2-2
d_gene: -
v_gene: TRBV12-5
CDR3aa: CASGFWAGSRTGELFF
CDR3nt: TGTGCTAGTGGTTTTTGGGCGGGGAGTAGAACCGGGGAGCTGTTTTTT

j_gene: TRBJ1-2
d_gene: -
v_gene: TRBV29-1
CDR3aa: CSVDGGDTGYGYTF
CDR3nt: TGCAGCGTTGACGGTGGGGACACGGGCTATGGCTACACCTTC

j_gene: TRBJ2-3
d_gene: -
v_gene: TRBV27
CDR3aa: CASSLIGVTDTQYF
CDR3nt: TGTGCCAGCAGTTTAATCGGAGTCACAGATACGCAGTATTTT

j_gene: TRBJ1-2
d_gene: TRBD1
v_gene: TRBV30
CDR3aa: CAWDFTGDGYTF
CDR3nt: TGTGCCTGGGACTTTACAGGGGATGGCTACACCTTC

j_gene: TRBJ2-7
d_gene: -
v_gene: TRBV5-6
CDR3aa: CASSLPGTRYEQYF
CDR3nt: TGTGCCAGCAGCCTGCCCGGGACACGCTACGAGCAGTACTTC